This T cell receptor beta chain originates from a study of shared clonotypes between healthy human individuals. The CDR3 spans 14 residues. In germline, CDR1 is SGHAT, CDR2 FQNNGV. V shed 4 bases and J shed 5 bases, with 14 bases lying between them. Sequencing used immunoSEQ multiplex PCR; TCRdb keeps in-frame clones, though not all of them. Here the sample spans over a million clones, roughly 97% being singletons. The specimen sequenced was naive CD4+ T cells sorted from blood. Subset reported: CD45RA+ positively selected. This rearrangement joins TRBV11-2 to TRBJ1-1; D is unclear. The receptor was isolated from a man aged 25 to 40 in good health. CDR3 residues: CASSSMKDGTEAFF. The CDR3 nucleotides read TGTGCCAGCAGCTCCATGAAGGACGGTACTGAAGCTTTCTTT.